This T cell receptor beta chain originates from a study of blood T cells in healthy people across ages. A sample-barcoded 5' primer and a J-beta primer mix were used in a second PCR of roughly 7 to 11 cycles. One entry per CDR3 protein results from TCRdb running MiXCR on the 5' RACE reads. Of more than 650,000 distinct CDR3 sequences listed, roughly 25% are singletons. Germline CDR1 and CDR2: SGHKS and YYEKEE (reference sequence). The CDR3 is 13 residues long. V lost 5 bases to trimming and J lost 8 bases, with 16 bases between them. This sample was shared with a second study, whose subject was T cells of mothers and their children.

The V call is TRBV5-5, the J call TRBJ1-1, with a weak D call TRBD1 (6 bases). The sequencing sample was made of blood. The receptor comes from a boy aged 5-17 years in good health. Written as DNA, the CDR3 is TGTGCCAGCAGTCCACCCTCGACAGGAGAAGCTTTCTTT. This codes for CASSPPSTGEAFF. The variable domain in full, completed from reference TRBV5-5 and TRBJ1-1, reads DAGVTQSPTHLIKTRGQQVTLRCSPISGHKSVSWYQQVLGQGPQFIFQYYEKEERGRGNFPDRFSARQFPNYSSELNVNALLLGDSALYLCASSPPSTGEAFFGQGTRLTVV.